Listed below are T cell receptor beta chains from one sample, sequenced in a study of glioma-infiltrating T cells after dendritic cell vaccination. The repertoire was sequenced with immunoSEQ multiplex PCR; TCRdb's copy has only in-frame clones and lacks some. The table records approximately 110,000 clones, around 90% of them present only once. Sample: blood, taken after dendritic cell vaccination. All receptors come from a human donor with glioblastoma. Each CDR3 is given with its conserved first and last residue. Each record gives: CDR3 protein, CDR3 DNA, clone size, D gene, J gene, V gene. The D gene is left open where the match is weak. Some rows have no size entry. The others give once, few or many, or a class for an expanded clone.

CASIGQGHTEAFF | TGTGCCAGCATTGGACAGGGGCACACTGAAGCTTTCTTT | NA | TRBD1 | TRBJ1-1 | TRBV6-1
CASSLGYQPQHF | TGTGCCAGCAGCTTGGGCTATCAGCCCCAGCATTTT | NA | NA | TRBJ1-5 | TRBV7-2
CASSSASGGAETQYF | TGCGCCAGCAGCTCCGCTAGCGGGGGGGCAGAGACCCAGTACTTC | once | TRBD2 | TRBJ2-5 | TRBV5-1
CASSLGAGAVAEKLFF | TGCGCCAGCAGCTTGGGGGCGGGGGCAGTTGCTGAAAAACTGTTTTTT | NA | NA | TRBJ1-4 | TRBV5-1
CASSLAAATDTQYF | TGTGCCAGCAGCTTAGCAGCGGCGACAGATACGCAGTATTTT | NA | NA | TRBJ2-3 | TRBV7-6
CSVGWGQGATDTQYF | TGCAGCGTTGGGTGGGGGCAGGGGGCCACAGATACGCAGTATTTT | NA | TRBD1 | TRBJ2-3 | TRBV29-1
CASSLGGLVLETQYF | TGTGCCAGCAGCTTAGGGGGACTAGTTTTGGAGACCCAGTACTTC | NA | TRBD2 | TRBJ2-5 | TRBV7-2
CAWTMGSLYVEIEAFF | TGTGCCTGGACAATGGGCAGTTTATACGTGGAAATTGAAGCTTTCTTT | NA | NA | TRBJ1-1 | TRBV30
CASSLGQGGNQPQHF | TGCGCCAGCAGCTTGGGGCAGGGTGGCAATCAGCCCCAGCATTTT | NA | NA | TRBJ1-5 | TRBV5-1
CASSVVSGSPDTQYF | TGTGCCAGCAGCGTAGTGAGCGGGAGCCCAGATACGCAGTATTTT | NA | TRBD2 | TRBJ2-3 | TRBV9
CASSTSDLQETQYF | TGTGCCTCTTCTACTAGCGATCTCCAAGAGACCCAGTACTTC | NA | TRBD2 | TRBJ2-5 | TRBV30
CATSREHAGERDTQYF | TGTGCCACCAGCAGGGAACATGCGGGAGAACGAGATACGCAGTATTTT | NA | TRBD2 | TRBJ2-3 | TRBV15
CATSRDRQGEQFF | TGTGCCACCAGCAGAGATAGACAGGGAGAGCAGTTCTTC | NA | TRBD1 | TRBJ2-1 | TRBV15
CATKRRTGAGWTEAFF | TGTGCCACTAAACGCAGAACAGGGGCAGGGTGGACTGAAGCTTTCTTT | once | TRBD1 | TRBJ1-1 | TRBV15
CASSLSSGGNTDTQYF | TGTGCCAGCAGCTTATCTAGCGGGGGGAACACAGATACGCAGTATTTT | NA | TRBD2 | TRBJ2-3 | TRBV7-3
CASSLRDRVPGSNQPQHF | TGTGCCAGCAGCCTCCGGGACAGGGTACCGGGCAGCAATCAGCCCCAGCATTTT | NA | NA | TRBJ1-5 | TRBV21-1
CASSQTPGNTEAFF | TGCGCCAGCAGCCAGACCCCAGGGAACACTGAAGCTTTCTTT | NA | NA | TRBJ1-1 | TRBV5-1
CATSRDLGQRNTIYF | TGTGCCACCAGCAGAGATCTTGGCCAGAGAAACACCATATATTTT | few | NA | TRBJ1-3 | TRBV15
CASRKGDGENIQYF | TGTGCCAGCAGGAAGGGGGACGGGGAAAACATTCAGTACTTC | NA | NA | TRBJ2-4 | TRBV2
CASSPFEASEAFF | TGCGCCAGCAGCCCGTTTGAGGCAAGTGAAGCTTTCTTT | NA | NA | TRBJ1-1 | TRBV5-1
CASSVEASSYNEQFF | TGTGCCAGCAGTGTAGAAGCGAGCTCCTACAATGAGCAGTTCTTC | NA | NA | TRBJ2-1 | TRBV2
CASSEASIVPGELFF | TGTGCCAGCAGTGAAGCTAGCATCGTCCCCGGGGAGCTGTTTTTT | NA | NA | TRBJ2-2 | TRBV2
CASSTSGTGWREQYF | TGTGCCAGCAGCACCTCCGGGACAGGCTGGCGCGAGCAGTACTTC | NA | TRBD1 | TRBJ2-7 | TRBV7-8
CASISVRNTEAFF | TGTGCCAGCATCAGCGTTCGGAACACTGAAGCTTTCTTT | NA | NA | TRBJ1-1 | TRBV6-6
CASSQDTDHEQFF | TGTGCTAGCAGCCAGGACACCGACCATGAGCAGTTCTTC | NA | NA | TRBJ2-1 | TRBV7-7
CASSIARDTGELFF | TGTGCCAGTAGTATAGCTCGCGACACCGGGGAGCTGTTTTTT | once | NA | TRBJ2-2 | TRBV19
CASSLEGRAYGYTF | TGCGCCAGCAGCTTGGAGGGCAGGGCCTATGGCTACACCTTC | NA | NA | TRBJ1-2 | TRBV5-1
CASSLTQGKNEQFF | TGTGCCAGCAGCTTAACACAGGGTAAAAATGAGCAGTTCTTC | NA | NA | TRBJ2-1 | TRBV5-4
CASSYPGSPSGATQYF | TGTGCCAGCAGTTACCCCGGGTCGCCGTCCGGCGCGACCCAGTACTTC | NA | NA | TRBJ2-5 | TRBV6-5
CASSLDRTGELFF | TGCGCCAGCAGCTTGGACAGAACCGGGGAGCTGTTTTTT | NA | NA | TRBJ2-2 | TRBV5-1
CASSLEPSGGAGEQYF | TGCGCCAGCAGCTTGGAGCCTAGCGGGGGGGCGGGCGAGCAGTACTTC | NA | TRBD2 | TRBJ2-7 | TRBV5-1
CASKGQVNTGELFF | TGTGCCAGCAAGGGACAGGTGAACACCGGGGAGCTGTTTTTT | NA | TRBD1 | TRBJ2-2 | TRBV6-5
CASRPPRYNSPLHF | TGTGCCAGCAGACCCCCGAGATATAATTCACCCCTCCACTTT | NA | NA | TRBJ1-6 | TRBV6-1
CASSEGWGILAGARNTQYF | TGTGCCAGCAGTGAAGGGTGGGGGATACTAGCGGGAGCCAGAAATACGCAGTATTTT | NA | TRBD2 | TRBJ2-3 | TRBV6-1
CASSESGIYEQYF | TGTGCCAGCAGTGAAAGCGGGATCTACGAGCAGTACTTC | NA | TRBD2 | TRBJ2-7 | TRBV6-1
CASRGTGGGKETQYF | TGTGCCAGCAGGGGTACGGGAGGAGGTAAAGAGACCCAGTACTTC | few | TRBD2 | TRBJ2-5 | TRBV11-3
CASSPGQGANSNYGYTF | TGTGCCAGCAGCCCAGGACAGGGGGCAAACTCTAACTATGGCTACACCTTC | NA | TRBD1 | TRBJ1-2 | TRBV5-4
CATRGEMNTEAFF | TGTGCCACTCGGGGAGAGATGAACACTGAAGCTTTCTTT | NA | NA | TRBJ1-1 | TRBV2
CASSQVTGAESRTEAFF | TGTGCCAGCAGCCAAGTAACGGGAGCAGAGTCGCGGACTGAAGCTTTCTTT | once | NA | TRBJ1-1 | TRBV4-2
CASSRTGEWQPQHF | TGTGCCAGCAGCAGGACGGGGGAATGGCAGCCCCAGCATTTT | NA | NA | TRBJ1-5 | TRBV5-5
CASSQEGGGAGGSAGEQYF | TGTGCCAGCAGCCAAGAAGGAGGTGGAGCGGGCGGGAGCGCTGGGGAGCAGTACTTC | NA | TRBD2 | TRBJ2-7 | TRBV4-2
CASRTAGGSYNEQFF | TGTGCCAGCAGAACAGCGGGAGGATCCTACAATGAGCAGTTCTTC | NA | TRBD2 | TRBJ2-1 | TRBV25-1
CASSLQVNTEAFF | TGTGCCAGCAGCTTACAGGTGAACACTGAAGCTTTCTTT | NA | NA | TRBJ1-1 | TRBV7-9
CATLTGTNTEAFF | TGTGCCACCCTGACAGGGACGAACACTGAAGCTTTCTTT | NA | TRBD1 | TRBJ1-1 | TRBV10-3
CASGGVSSNYGYTF | TGTGCCAGCGGGGGGGTGTCTTCTAACTATGGCTACACCTTC | NA | NA | TRBJ1-2 | TRBV6-6
CASRGDNSYEQYF | TGCGCCAGCCGGGGGGACAACTCCTACGAGCAGTACTTC | NA | NA | TRBJ2-7 | TRBV5-1
CAWSKGTSGGVFNPDTQYF | TGTGCCTGGAGTAAAGGGACTAGCGGGGGGGTTTTTAACCCAGATACGCAGTATTTT | NA | TRBD2 | TRBJ2-3 | TRBV30
CASSQALGGGQVNEQFF | TGTGCCAGCAGCCAAGCGTTGGGGGGGGGCCAAGTCAATGAGCAGTTCTTC | NA | NA | TRBJ2-1 | TRBV4-2
CASSARGLVYEQYF | TGTGCCAGCAGCGCCCGGGGACTCGTCTACGAGCAGTACTTC | NA | NA | TRBJ2-7 | TRBV5-8
CASSPQGAVIGYTF | TGTGCCAGCAGCCCACAGGGGGCGGTTATTGGCTACACCTTC | few | TRBD1 | TRBJ1-2 | TRBV5-4
CSVEGGDWTGSEQYF | TGCAGCGTTGAAGGGGGAGATTGGACAGGGTCCGAGCAGTACTTC | NA | TRBD1 | TRBJ2-7 | TRBV29-1
CASIGNSNQPQHF | TGTGCCAGCATTGGCAATAGCAATCAGCCCCAGCATTTT | NA | NA | TRBJ1-5 | TRBV6-1
CASSPQGAYGYTF | TGTGCCAGCAGCCCCCAGGGGGCCTATGGCTACACCTTC | NA | TRBD1 | TRBJ1-2 | TRBV14
CASSNLLAGVSYEQYF | TGTGCCAGCAGTAATCTACTAGCGGGAGTCTCCTACGAGCAGTACTTC | NA | TRBD2 | TRBJ2-7 | TRBV6-6